These 18 T cell receptor beta chains originate from one sample sequenced in a study of regulatory T cells in long-lasting Graves disease. The time point: persistent/refractory GD, antithyroid drugs over 5 years with positive TRAb. From RNA extracted from PBMCs, the TCR library was made. Investigators prepared the TCR beta libraries by applying iRepertoire HTBI primers and Arm-PCR of CDR3 regions. One entry per CDR3 protein results from TCRdb running MiXCR on the multiplex PCR reads. The sample gives nearly 350,000 distinct CDR3 sequences, 15% to 20% of which show up once; about 29% is in the top ten. The sequences come from peripheral blood mononuclear cells (PBMCs), collected when the disease was refractory, from a patient treated with antithyroid drugs. These receptors were taken from a female donor with Graves disease.

About this clonotype: It may be a read error: a sequence one base away is much more abundant. This sequence joins TRBV28 and TRBJ2-4; a possible D gene is TRBD1 (5 bases). The CDR3 has 11 residues. Germline CDR1 reads MDHEN; CDR2 reads SYDVKM. Trimming pared 10 bases from V and 6 bases from J, leaving 10 bases between. Written as DNA, the CDR3 is TGTGCCAACAGCCAGGGAAACATTCAGTACTTC. It translates to CANSQGNIQYF.

This clonotype has at least ten counts. V is TRBV28 and J is TRBJ1-1; D gene ambiguous. V dropped 6 bases and J dropped 3 bases, with 5 bases sitting between them. CDR1 is MDHEN and CDR2 is SYDVKM in the germline V gene. CDR3 size: 11 residues. The DNA of the CDR3 is TGTGCCAGCAGAAGGGACACTGAAGCTTTCTTT. Translation gives CASRRDTEAFF.

This clonotype was counted at least ten times. V is TRBV29-1 and J is TRBJ1-1; no clear D. Germline-derived CDR1 and CDR2 are SQVTM and ANQGSEA. The germline V and J ends were trimmed by 5 bases and 1 base, with 26 bases remaining between them. This CDR3 has 18 residues. CDR3 protein: CSVQAQPRGPPANTEAFF. The CDR3 DNA is TGCAGCGTTCAGGCCCAACCGAGAGGACCCCCCGCGAACACTGAAGCTTTCTTT.

A word on this clonotype: A read error may be the cause here, since a much bigger clone is one base away. The chain joins TRBV7-2 to TRBJ1-2; D is perhaps TRBD1 (5 bases). V was trimmed by 4 bases and J by 12 bases, leaving 27 bases between them. This CDR3 contains 16 residues. From germline, CDR1 is SGHTA and CDR2 FQGNSA. Here the CDR3 reads CASSSLTGGVRAGHTF. CDR3 sequence (DNA): TGTGCCAGCAGCTCTCTCACCGGGGGAGTGAGGGCGGGCCACACCTTC.

This clonotype has just a few counts. The chain combines TRBV7-2 with TRBJ2-7; 11 bases match TRBD2. V gave up 0 bases and J gave up 8 bases; unmatched junction bases: 6. There are 15 residues in the CDR3. Germline lookup yields CDR1 SGHTA and CDR2 FQGNSA. The CDR3 here is CASSLASGGDKQQYF. The CDR3 nucleotides read TGTGCCAGCAGCTTAGCTAGCGGGGGGGATAAACAGCAGTACTTC.

This clonotype came up many times. One junction end does not reproduce the germline sequence, and a read error may be involved. The V gene is TRBV7-7, the J gene TRBJ2-5, with 10 bases that match TRBD2. The germline V gene has CDR1 SSHAT and CDR2 FNYEAQ (reference sequence). CDR3 length: 16 residues. In nucleotides, the CDR3 is TGTGCTAGCAGCTTAGCGCCCCTAGCGGGAGCAGAGACCCAGTACTTC. As protein: CASSLAPLAGAETQYF.

At least ten counts were recorded for this clonotype. This chain joins TRBV12-5 and TRBJ1-5, with TRBD1 matching 10 bases. V lost 7 bases, J lost 4 bases, and 1 base stayed unmatched. The CDR3 has 13 residues. Germline V gives CDR1 LGHNT, CDR2 FRNRAP. The chain's CDR3 is CASAGQGNQPQHF. For the CDR3, the DNA is TGTGCTAGTGCGGGACAGGGGAATCAGCCCCAGCATTTT. The full variable domain, completed using reference TRBV12-5 and TRBJ1-5, is DARVTQTPRHKVTEMGQEVTMRCQPILGHNTVFWYRQTMMQGLELLAYFRNRAPLDDSGMPKDRFSAEMPDATLATLKIQPSEPRDSAVYFCASAGQGNQPQHFGDGTRLSIL.

The rearrangement joins TRBV5-4 to TRBJ1-2; D not resolved. The CDR3 has 13 residues. In germline, CDR1 is SGHNT, CDR2 YYREEE (reference sequence). The V gene lost 0 bases and the J gene lost 2 bases, with 5 bases spanning the gap. The CDR3, as DNA: TGTGCCAGCAGCTTGGAATCCAACTATGGCTACACCTTC. Amino acid sequence: CASSLESNYGYTF. Using reference TRBV5-4 and TRBJ1-2 for the parts outside the CDR3, the full variable domain is ETGVTQSPTHLIKTRGQQVTLRCSSQSGHNTVSWYQQALGQGPQFIFQYYREEENGRGNFPPRFSGLQFPNYSSELNVNALELDDSALYLCASSLESNYGYTFGSGTRLTVV.

CDR3 bases: TGTGCCAGCTCACCACCGGTACGACGGAAGAACACTGAAGCTTTCTTT. Translated, it gives CASSPPVRRKNTEAFF. V and J are TRBV18 and TRBJ1-1; no firm D call. The CDR3 spans 16 residues. Trimming removed 0 bases from V and 1 base from J, with 12 bases in between. Germline lookup yields CDR1 KGHSH and CDR2 LQKENI.

This clonotype was counted between two and nine times. The CDR3 DNA is TGCGCCAGCAGCCATACCGGGGTGGAAGAGACCCAGTACTTC. Protein product: CASSHTGVEETQYF. V and J are TRBV4-1 and TRBJ2-5; D is possibly TRBD2 (5 bases). In germline, CDR1 is MGHRA, CDR2 YSYEKL. V was clipped by 3 bases and J by 3 bases, with 11 bases between them. CDR3 length: 14 amino acids.

This clonotype was seen more than once but under ten times. The chain joins TRBV4-3 to TRBJ2-4; D is uncertain. CDR1 is LGHNA, CDR2 YSLEER, per germline. The V and J ends lost 1 base and 4 bases respectively, with 5 bases between them. This CDR3 comprises 13 residues. CDR3 DNA: TGCGCCAGCAGCCAAGGCATAAAAAACATTCAGTACTTC. It codes for CASSQGIKNIQYF.

The chain has TRBV7-8 and TRBJ2-7; 7 bases are a match to TRBD2. The V gene end was trimmed by 8 bases and the J gene end by 4 bases; junction bases not matched to a gene: 8. From germline, CDR1 is SGHVS and CDR2 FQNEAQ. CDR3 size: 13 residues. The CDR3 loop reads CASRRERTYEQYF. CDR3 DNA: TGTGCCAGCCGGCGGGAGAGGACGTACGAGCAGTACTTC. Variable domain in full (rest from reference TRBV7-8 and TRBJ2-7): GAGVSQSPRYKVAKRGQDVALRCDPISGHVSLFWYQQALGQGPEFLTYFQNEAQLDKSGLPSDRFFAERPEGSVSTLKIQRTQQEDSAVYLCASRRERTYEQYFGPGTRLTVT.

This clonotype appeared many times. This chain joins TRBV5-1 and TRBJ1-5, with 7 bases lining up with TRBD1. V trimming: 0 bases; J trimming: 6 bases; junction bases outside the gene matches: 6. Germline loops: CDR1 SGHRS, CDR2 YFSETQ. CDR3 length: 15 residues. As DNA, the CDR3 is TGCGCCAGCAGCTTGGGACAGGGCCCATCTCAGCCCCAGCATTTT. Amino acid sequence: CASSLGQGPSQPQHF.

This clonotype has only a few counts. This rearrangement joins TRBV27 to TRBJ1-6, with 7 bases fitting TRBD1. In germline, CDR1 is MNHEY, CDR2 SMNVEV (reference sequence). J gave up 8 bases and V 6 bases, and 7 bases lay outside the gene matches. CDR3 length equals 14 residues. The CDR3 region has the DNA TGTGCCAGCAGGCCGACAGGGCCCCATTCACCCCTCCACTTT. Protein sequence: CASRPTGPHSPLHF.

Notes on this clonotype: A single base separates this from a much larger clone, so it may be a read error. The rearrangement joins TRBV29-1 to TRBJ2-7; the D gene is possibly TRBD2 (5 bases). This CDR3 is 15 amino acids long. The germline V and J ends were trimmed by 0 bases and 6 bases, with 18 bases remaining between them. Germline CDR1 and CDR2: SQVTM and ANQGSEA. The DNA for the CDR3 is TGCAGCGTTGAAGATCCGTCTAGCCTACGCCTCGAGCAGTACTTC. Protein: CSVEDPSSLRLEQYF.

CDR3 bases: TGTGCCAGCAGCCCCAGGACTAGCGGGTCCGGAGATACGCAGTATTTT. This translates into CASSPRTSGSGDTQYF. The rearrangement joins TRBV7-2 to TRBJ2-3; 11 bases match TRBD2. J was trimmed by 5 bases and V by 5 bases; bases with no gene match: 9. Germline CDR1 reads SGHTA; CDR2 reads FQGNSA. CDR3 length: 16 amino acids.

The chain is built from TRBV7-2 and TRBJ2-1; TRBD2 matches 12 bases. CDR3 length: 17 residues. Germline values: CDR1 SGHTA, CDR2 FQGNSA. With V trimmed by 6 bases and J by 6 bases, 12 bases remained unmatched. The CDR3 bases are TGTGCCAGCAGGGGCCCTAGCGGGGGGGGTAGAAGCAATGAGCAGTTCTTC. It codes for CASRGPSGGGRSNEQFF. Looking up the rest from reference TRBV7-2 and TRBJ2-1 gives the full variable domain: GAGVSQSPSNKVTEKGKDVELRCDPISGHTALYWYRQSLGQGLEFLIYFQGNSAPDKSGLPSDRFSAERTGGSVSTLTIQRTQQEDSAVYLCASRGPSGGGRSNEQFFGPGTRLTVL.

This clonotype has more than one count but fewer than ten. A read error may explain this, as a much larger clone is one base away. V usage is TRBV12-3 or TRBV12-4 and J usage is TRBJ2-7; 7 bases fit TRBD1. The CDR3 runs 12 residues. The CDR3 DNA reads TGTGCCAGCACTTACAGGGGTCACGAGCAGCACTTC. This encodes CASTYRGHEQHF.